This TCR beta chain was documented in a study of beta chain features in type 1 diabetes. Study-wide points: Moderate but significant shortening of TCRB CDR3s was recorded in all four CD4+ subsets from Type 1 diabetes patients. The question of HLA type influencing TCRB rearrangement was one that remained unresolved here. cDNA-based reads could over-represent cells with high TCR expression.

About this clone itself: What it binds is unknown.

Sequencing targeted expressed TCRB transcripts, as all isolated RNA had been reverse transcribed. An average of about 3.4 million reads was obtained for naive, central memory and regulatory T cell samples. Using immunoSEQ multiplex PCR, the repertoire was profiled, and TCRdb retains in-frame clones only, with some absent. This table holds some 290,000 clones, roughly an eighth found once. Germline assignment: CDR1 DFQATT and CDR2 SNEGSKA (reference sequence). Trimming removed 1 base at V and 11 bases at J, with 11 bases between. The CDR3 runs 11 residues. The rearrangement joins TRBV20-1 to TRBJ1-1; tentative D call: TRBD1 (5 bases). The TCR comes from a man aged 30 to 39 with type 1 diabetes. The sequencing input was naive CD4+ T cells from blood. The CDR3 sequence: CSARGFPGAFF. The CDR3 DNA reads TGCAGTGCTAGAGGGTTTCCAGGGGCTTTCTTT.